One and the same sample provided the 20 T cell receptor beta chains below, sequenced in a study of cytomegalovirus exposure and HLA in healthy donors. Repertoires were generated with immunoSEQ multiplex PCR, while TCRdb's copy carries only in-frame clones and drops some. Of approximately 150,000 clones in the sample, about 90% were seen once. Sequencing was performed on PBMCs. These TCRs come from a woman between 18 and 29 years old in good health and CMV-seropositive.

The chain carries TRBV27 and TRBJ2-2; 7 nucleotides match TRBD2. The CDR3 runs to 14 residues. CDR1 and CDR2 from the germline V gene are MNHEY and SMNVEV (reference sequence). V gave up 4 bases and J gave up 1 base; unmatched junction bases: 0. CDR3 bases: TGTGCCAGCAGTTCTAGCGGGAACACCGGGGAGCTGTTTTTT. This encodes CASSSSGNTGELFF.

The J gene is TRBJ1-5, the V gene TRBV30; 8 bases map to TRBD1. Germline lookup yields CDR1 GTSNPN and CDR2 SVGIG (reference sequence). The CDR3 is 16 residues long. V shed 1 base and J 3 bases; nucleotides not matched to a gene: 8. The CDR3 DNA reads TGTGCCTGGAGTGCAAGTCGGGACAGGCTCAATCAGCCCCAGCATTTT. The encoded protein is CAWSASRDRLNQPQHF. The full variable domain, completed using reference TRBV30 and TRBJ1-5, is SQTIHQWPATLVQPVGSPLSLECTVEGTSNPNLYWYRQAAGRGLQLLFYSVGIGQISSEVPQNLSASRPQDRQFILSSKKLLLSDSGFYLCAWSASRDRLNQPQHFGDGTRLSIL.

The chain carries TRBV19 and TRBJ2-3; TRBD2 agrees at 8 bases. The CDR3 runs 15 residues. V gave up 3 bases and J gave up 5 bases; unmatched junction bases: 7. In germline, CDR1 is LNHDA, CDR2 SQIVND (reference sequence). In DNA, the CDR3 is TGTGCCAGTAGTATCGGCGGGGGGAGGGGAGATACGCAGTATTTT. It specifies CASSIGGGRGDTQYF.

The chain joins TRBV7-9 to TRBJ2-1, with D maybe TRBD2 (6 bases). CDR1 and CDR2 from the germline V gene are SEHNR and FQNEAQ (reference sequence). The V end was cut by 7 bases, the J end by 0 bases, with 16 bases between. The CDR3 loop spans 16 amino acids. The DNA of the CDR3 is TGTGCCAGCAACGGACTACTCCAAGGCTCCTACAATGAGCAGTTCTTC. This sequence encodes CASNGLLQGSYNEQFF. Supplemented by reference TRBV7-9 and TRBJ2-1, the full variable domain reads DTGVSQNPRHKITKRGQNVTFRCDPISEHNRLYWYRQTLGQGPEFLTYFQNEAQLEKSRLLSDRFSAERPKGSFSTLEIQRTEQGDSAMYLCASNGLLQGSYNEQFFGPGTRLTVL.

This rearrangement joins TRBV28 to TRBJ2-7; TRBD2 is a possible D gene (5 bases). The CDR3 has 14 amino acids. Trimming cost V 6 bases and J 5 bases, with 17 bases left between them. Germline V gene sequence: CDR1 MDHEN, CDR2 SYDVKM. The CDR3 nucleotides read TGTGCCAGCAGCACGGCCCCGGGGATCCACGAGCAGTACTTC. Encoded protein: CASSTAPGIHEQYF.

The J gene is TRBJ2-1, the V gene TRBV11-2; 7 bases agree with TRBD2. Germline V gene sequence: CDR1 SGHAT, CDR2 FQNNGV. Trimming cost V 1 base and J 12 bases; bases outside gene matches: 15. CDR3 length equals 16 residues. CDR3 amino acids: CASSLVAGEVGGVQFF. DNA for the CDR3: TGTGCCAGCAGCTTAGTTGCGGGAGAAGTCGGAGGGGTGCAGTTCTTC.

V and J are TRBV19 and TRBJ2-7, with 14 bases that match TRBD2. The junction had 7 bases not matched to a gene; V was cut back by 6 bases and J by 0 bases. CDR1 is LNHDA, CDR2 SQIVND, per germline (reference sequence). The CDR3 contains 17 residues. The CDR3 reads CASSRTSGGQSSYEQYF. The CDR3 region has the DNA TGTGCCAGTAGCAGGACTAGCGGGGGGCAGAGCTCCTACGAGCAGTACTTC.

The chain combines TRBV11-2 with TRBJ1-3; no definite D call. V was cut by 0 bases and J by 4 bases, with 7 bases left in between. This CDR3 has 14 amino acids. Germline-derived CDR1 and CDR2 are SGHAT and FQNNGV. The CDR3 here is CASSLDPGGNTIYF. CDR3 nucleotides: TGTGCCAGCAGCTTAGACCCAGGAGGAAACACCATATATTTT.

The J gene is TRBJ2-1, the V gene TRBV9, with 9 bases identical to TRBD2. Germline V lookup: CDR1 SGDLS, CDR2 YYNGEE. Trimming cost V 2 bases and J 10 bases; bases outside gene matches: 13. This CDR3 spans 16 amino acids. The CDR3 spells CASSVSSGLATNEQFF. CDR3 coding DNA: TGTGCCAGCAGCGTCTCTTCGGGACTAGCCACCAACGAGCAGTTCTTC.

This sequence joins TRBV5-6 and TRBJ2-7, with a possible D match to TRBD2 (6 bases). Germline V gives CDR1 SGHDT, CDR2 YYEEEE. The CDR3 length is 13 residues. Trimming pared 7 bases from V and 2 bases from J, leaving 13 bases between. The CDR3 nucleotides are TGTGCCAGCGTACGGGCGGGAACCTACGAGCAGTACTTC. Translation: CASVRAGTYEQYF.

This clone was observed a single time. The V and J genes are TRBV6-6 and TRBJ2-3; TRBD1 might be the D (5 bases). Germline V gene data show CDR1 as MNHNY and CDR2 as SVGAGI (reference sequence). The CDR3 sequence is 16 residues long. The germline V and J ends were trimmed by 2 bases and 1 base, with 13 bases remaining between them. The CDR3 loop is CASSYQMTARTDTQYF. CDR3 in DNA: TGTGCCAGCAGTTACCAAATGACAGCGCGCACAGATACGCAGTATTTT.

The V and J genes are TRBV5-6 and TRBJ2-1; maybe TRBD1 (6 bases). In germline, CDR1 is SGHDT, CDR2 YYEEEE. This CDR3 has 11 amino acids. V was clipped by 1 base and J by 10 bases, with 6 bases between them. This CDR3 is CASSLRGEQFF. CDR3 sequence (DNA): TGTGCCAGCAGCTTGAGGGGGGAGCAGTTCTTC.

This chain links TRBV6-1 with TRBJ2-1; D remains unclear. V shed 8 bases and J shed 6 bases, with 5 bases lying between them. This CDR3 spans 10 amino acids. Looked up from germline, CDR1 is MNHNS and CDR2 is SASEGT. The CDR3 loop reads CASEVNEQFF. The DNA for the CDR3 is TGTGCCAGCGAGGTCAATGAGCAGTTCTTC.

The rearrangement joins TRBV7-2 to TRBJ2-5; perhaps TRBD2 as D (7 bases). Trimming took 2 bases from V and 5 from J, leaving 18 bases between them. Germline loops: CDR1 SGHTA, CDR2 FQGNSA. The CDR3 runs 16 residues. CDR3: CASSLQVGGRGETQYF. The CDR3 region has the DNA TGTGCCAGCAGCTTACAGGTCGGGGGGCGCGGGGAGACCCAGTACTTC.

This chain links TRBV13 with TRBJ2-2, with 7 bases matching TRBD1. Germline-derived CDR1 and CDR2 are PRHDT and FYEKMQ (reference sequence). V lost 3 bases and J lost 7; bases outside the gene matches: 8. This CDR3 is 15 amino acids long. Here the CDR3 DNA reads TGTGCCAGCAGCTTCGACAGGGTCCCAATCGGGGAGCTGTTTTTT. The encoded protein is CASSFDRVPIGELFF.

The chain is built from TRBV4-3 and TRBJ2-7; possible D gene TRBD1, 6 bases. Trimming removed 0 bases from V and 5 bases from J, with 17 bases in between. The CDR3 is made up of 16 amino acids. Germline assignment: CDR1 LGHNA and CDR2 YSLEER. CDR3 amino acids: CASSQDFWGRLNEQYF. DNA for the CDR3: TGCGCCAGCAGCCAAGATTTTTGGGGGCGGTTAAACGAGCAGTACTTC.

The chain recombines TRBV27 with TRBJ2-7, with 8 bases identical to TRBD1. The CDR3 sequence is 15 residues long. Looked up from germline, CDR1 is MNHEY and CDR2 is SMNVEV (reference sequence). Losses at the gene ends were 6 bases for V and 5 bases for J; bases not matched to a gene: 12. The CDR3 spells CASSQTGTGIHEQYF. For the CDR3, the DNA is TGTGCCAGCAGCCAGACCGGGACAGGTATCCACGAGCAGTACTTC.

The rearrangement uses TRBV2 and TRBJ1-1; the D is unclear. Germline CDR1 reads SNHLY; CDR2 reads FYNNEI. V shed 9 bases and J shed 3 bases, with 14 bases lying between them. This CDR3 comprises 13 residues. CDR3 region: CARSVEEDTEAFF. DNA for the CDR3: TGTGCCAGGTCCGTGGAGGAAGACACTGAAGCTTTCTTT.

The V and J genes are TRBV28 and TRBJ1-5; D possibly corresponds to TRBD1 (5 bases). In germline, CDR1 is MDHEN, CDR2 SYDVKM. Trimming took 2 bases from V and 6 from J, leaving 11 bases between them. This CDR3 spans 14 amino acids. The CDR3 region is CASSLPTRVQPQHF. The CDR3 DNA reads TGTGCCAGCAGTTTACCAACCAGGGTTCAGCCCCAGCATTTT.

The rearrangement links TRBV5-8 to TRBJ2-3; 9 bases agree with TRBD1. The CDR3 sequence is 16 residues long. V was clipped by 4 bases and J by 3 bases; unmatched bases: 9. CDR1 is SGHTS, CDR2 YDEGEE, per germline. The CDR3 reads CASSAGQGLGTDTQYF. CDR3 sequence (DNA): TGTGCCAGCAGCGCCGGACAGGGGCTGGGTACAGATACGCAGTATTTT.